Here is one T cell receptor (beta chain) with its context. This clone was seen a few times. Its antigen remains unidentified. No much larger clone exists at a distance of one base, and base qualities are not known. The source of the sample is a study of control samples from healthy donors and cancer patients (dated by TCRdb to the early 2020s). The method behind the library was the immunoSEQ multiplex PCR assay. The clones in this table, taken by TCRdb from immuneACCESS, are in-frame only. Not every clone is retained; where verified, under half of the shortfall comes from an unresolved V gene, and the cause of the rest is unknown. The sample records around 200,000 clones, roughly 91% of which are singletons. Approximately 1.6% of the sample is held by the ten biggest clonotypes. V is pared back by 3 bases and J by 4 bases, with 9 bases lying between the germline termini. For CDR1 and CDR2, the germline V gene lists ENHRY and SYGVKD. From the cysteine up to the phenylalanine, the CDR3 has a length of 13 residues. This entry keeps only the CDR3 DNA: 39 bases, framed from base 1.

The source material was blood. Rearrangement joined TRBV10-3 to TRBJ1-2, with the D gene not clear enough to name. The source of this sequence is a woman aged 25 to 39 in good health. The base sequence is TGTGCCATCAGTGACGGCAGCCTCTATGGCTACACCTTC. Translation gives CAISDGSLYGYTF.